These 26 T cell receptor beta chains came from one sample sequenced in a study of Ad26.COV2.S vaccination and SARS-CoV-2 variants. Treatment given: around 19 received Ad26.COV2.S at low or high dose, single or two shots; roughly five received placebo; per-sample allocation not given. The study sampled participants on day 63 after the first vaccine or placebo injection. Sequencing used immunoSEQ multiplex PCR; TCRdb keeps in-frame clones, though not all of them. The sample has some 320,000 clones; around four fifths are singletons. Material: peripheral blood, obtained in a trial of Ad26.COV2.S vaccine versus placebo. The source is a person aged 18-65 years who received the Ad26.COV2.S COVID-19 vaccine or a placebo.

The gene calls are TRBV7-9 and TRBJ1-1; D may be TRBD1 (5 bases). The CDR3 consists of 15 residues. V was trimmed by 5 bases and J by 0 bases, leaving 13 bases between them. The germline gives CDR1 SEHNR, CDR2 FQNEAQ (reference sequence). The CDR3 region is CASSPREGMNTEAFF. In DNA, the CDR3 is TGTGCCAGCAGCCCCCGGGAGGGGATGAACACTGAAGCTTTCTTT.

The chain couples TRBV5-6 to TRBJ1-6; D gene ambiguous. The CDR3 length is 16 residues. The V end lost 4 bases, the J end lost 7 bases, and 18 bases lay between the germline ends. Germline V gene data show CDR1 as SGHDT and CDR2 as YYEEEE. In DNA, the CDR3 is TGTGCCAGCAGCGGCTCTGTAGGAAGGTCAAATTCACCCCTCCACTTT. Protein sequence: CASSGSVGRSNSPLHF.

The chain has TRBV3-1 (or the pseudogene TRBV3-2) and TRBJ1-6; D is perhaps TRBD1 (5 bases). V lost 1 base to trimming and J lost 10 bases, with 11 bases between them. This CDR3 region has 14 residues. Germline lookup yields CDR1 LGHDT and CDR2 YNNKEL (reference sequence). CDR3 residues: CASSQVHGDSPLHF. DNA of the CDR3: TGTGCCAGCAGCCAAGTACACGGGGACTCACCCCTCCACTTT.

CDR3 sequence (DNA): TGTGCCAGCGGGACAGGGAGAACCGGGGAGCTGTTTTTT. Amino acids: CASGTGRTGELFF. The rearrangement uses TRBV19 and TRBJ2-2; 9 bases align to TRBD1. From germline, CDR1 is LNHDA and CDR2 SQIVND (reference sequence). CDR3 length: 13 amino acids. V lost 9 bases and J lost 5; bases outside the gene matches: 4.

The chain is built from TRBV10-3 and TRBJ1-1; D gene ambiguous. CDR3 length equals 13 residues. Germline-derived CDR1 and CDR2 are ENHRY and SYGVKD. V shed 5 bases and J shed 6 bases, with 13 bases lying between them. CDR3 region: CAISSSGVSEAFF. For the CDR3, the DNA is TGTGCCATCAGTTCATCAGGAGTCTCTGAAGCTTTCTTT.

V usage is TRBV15 and J usage is TRBJ2-3, with D tentatively TRBD2 (6 bases). The V end was cut by 6 bases, the J end by 3 bases, with 13 bases between. The CDR3 spans 14 residues. Germline V lookup: CDR1 LNHNV, CDR2 YYDKDF (reference sequence). The CDR3 DNA sequence: TGTGCCACCAGGGGACTCCTCGGGACAGATACGCAGTATTTT. Translation gives CATRGLLGTDTQYF.

The rearrangement joins TRBV2 to TRBJ2-2; maybe TRBD1 (6 bases). This CDR3 spans 15 amino acids. Trimming took off 0 bases at V and 10 bases at J, with 15 bases between the two ends. Germline CDR1 reads SNHLY; CDR2 reads FYNNEI. The CDR3 DNA sequence: TGTGCCAGCAGTGAAGCCCTGGGGGCATATGTGGAGCTGTTTTTT. It is translated as CASSEALGAYVELFF. The variable domain in full, completed from reference TRBV2 and TRBJ2-2, reads EPEVTQTPSHQVTQMGQEVILRCVPISNHLYFYWYRQILGQKVEFLVSFYNNEISEKSEIFDDQFSVERPDGSNFTLKIRSTKLEDSAMYFCASSEALGAYVELFFGEGSRLTVL.

This clone turned up a few times. The J gene is TRBJ2-3, the V gene TRBV5-4; D is unclear. V lost 0 bases to trimming and J lost 2 bases, with 10 bases between them. CDR1 and CDR2 (germline): SGHNT, YYREEE (reference sequence). The CDR3 spans 15 residues. CDR3 in amino acids: CASSLDNPFTDTQYF. The CDR3 nucleotides are TGTGCCAGCAGCTTGGACAACCCGTTCACAGATACGCAGTATTTT.

The chain joins TRBV7-9 to TRBJ1-6; 7 positions match TRBD1. CDR3 length equals 15 residues. Germline loops: CDR1 SEHNR, CDR2 FQNEAQ (reference sequence). The trim removed 1 base at V and 10 bases at J, leaving 7 bases unmatched. The CDR3 region has the DNA TGTGCCAGCAGCTTAGTGGGGGACAGAGGCTCACCCCTCCACTTT. The encoded protein is CASSLVGDRGSPLHF.

The chain has TRBV28 and TRBJ1-6, with D maybe TRBD1 (6 bases). Germline V gene data show CDR1 as MDHEN and CDR2 as SYDVKM. The length of the CDR3 is 15 residues. V was shortened by 5 bases and J by 3 bases, with 11 bases between the two germline ends. The CDR3 protein is CASSPGQSYNSPLHF. The CDR3, as DNA: TGTGCCAGCAGTCCCGGACAGAGCTATAATTCACCCCTCCACTTT.

The chain couples TRBV7-9 to TRBJ2-1, with no clear D. Trimming removed 2 bases at V and 4 bases at J, with 12 bases between. The CDR3 sequence is 15 residues long. Germline V gene sequence: CDR1 SEHNR, CDR2 FQNEAQ (reference sequence). In nucleotides, the CDR3 is TGTGCCAGCAGCTTACCGGGCCTCAGGTACAATGAGCAGTTCTTC. This gives the protein CASSLPGLRYNEQFF.

The V call is TRBV6-5, the J call TRBJ1-6, with no clear D. This CDR3 region has 12 residues. V was clipped by 3 bases and J by 7 bases, with 4 bases between them. Germline assignment: CDR1 MNHEY and CDR2 SVGAGI. CDR3 sequence: CASSYSNSPLHF. The DNA for the CDR3 is TGTGCCAGCAGTTATTCGAATTCACCCCTCCACTTT.

CDR3 bases: TGTGCCAGCAGCCAAGGCCTTACCAGGGAGGTGGACACCATATATTTT. Translation gives CASSQGLTREVDTIYF. The rearrangement links TRBV3-1 (or the pseudogene TRBV3-2) to TRBJ1-3; perhaps TRBD1 as D (5 bases). Germline CDR1 reads LGHDT; CDR2 reads YNNKEL (reference sequence). The CDR3 spans 16 residues. Trimming took 1 base from V and 8 from J, leaving 18 bases between them.

The chain carries TRBV12-3 or TRBV12-4 and TRBJ1-1; 8 bases match TRBD1. The junction had 2 bases not matched to a gene; V was cut back by 4 bases and J by 10 bases. CDR3 length: 11 residues. The CDR3 loop is CASSWTGLAFF. DNA of the CDR3: TGTGCCAGCAGTTGGACAGGGCTAGCTTTCTTT.

The sample holds a few counts of this clone. The rearrangement uses TRBV14 and TRBJ2-2; 7 bases line up with TRBD1. The junction had 6 bases not matched to a gene; V was cut back by 4 bases and J by 7 bases. The V gene's germline CDR1 is SGHDN and CDR2 FVKESK. This CDR3 comprises 14 residues. CDR3 loop: CASSLVQGYGELFF. In DNA form, the CDR3 reads TGTGCCAGCAGCCTAGTACAGGGGTACGGGGAGCTGTTTTTT.

This clone turned up a few times. This chain connects TRBV6-5 to TRBJ1-2; TRBD1 is a possible D gene (6 bases). The germline gives CDR1 MNHEY, CDR2 SVGAGI. Deletions cut 10 bases from V and 8 bases from J, with 17 bases between. The CDR3 loop spans 12 amino acids. The CDR3 nucleotides read TGTGCCACCTGGCGGGGGGCTGGAGGCTACACCTTC. Protein: CATWRGAGGYTF.

This chain joins TRBV6-5 and TRBJ1-1, with D uncertain. Per germline, CDR1 MNHEY and CDR2 SVGAGI. The CDR3 extends over 14 amino acids. The V and J ends lost 0 bases and 0 bases respectively, with 5 bases between them. The CDR3 is CASSYSEVNTEAFF. In nucleotides, the CDR3 is TGTGCCAGCAGTTACTCGGAGGTGAACACTGAAGCTTTCTTT.

The chain has TRBV5-1 and TRBJ1-1, with 8 bases matching TRBD1. V gave up 6 bases and J gave up 4 bases; unmatched junction bases: 5. Germline V gene data show CDR1 as SGHRS and CDR2 as YFSETQ. CDR3 length: 13 residues. The CDR3 sequence is CASTDRGGTEAFF. The CDR3 DNA follows: TGCGCCAGCACAGACAGGGGAGGCACTGAAGCTTTCTTT.

V gene TRBV10-3 combines with J gene TRBJ2-1; 7 nucleotides align to TRBD2. Germline-derived CDR1 and CDR2 are ENHRY and SYGVKD. V trimming: 6 bases; J trimming: 10 bases; junction bases outside the gene matches: 9. This CDR3 spans 13 amino acids. As DNA, the CDR3 is TGTGCCATCAGGCAATCAAGCGGGGCGGAGCAGTTCTTC. Encoded protein: CAIRQSSGAEQFF.

The chain combines TRBV5-1 with TRBJ1-1, with a weak D call TRBD1 (5 bases). The V and J ends lost 3 bases and 1 base respectively, with 16 bases between them. The CDR3 spans 16 residues. CDR1 and CDR2 from the germline V gene are SGHRS and YFSETQ. DNA of the CDR3: TGCGCCAGCAGCTCCAGGGTTAACGCCCCGAACACTGAAGCTTTCTTT. Translating gives CASSSRVNAPNTEAFF.

V is TRBV30 and J is TRBJ1-1; no firm D call. V was cut by 4 bases and J by 0 bases, with 3 bases left in between. The CDR3 extends over 11 amino acids. Germline CDR1 reads GTSNPN; CDR2 reads SVGIG (reference sequence). CDR3 DNA: TGTGCCTGGACGGTGAACACTGAAGCTTTCTTT. Amino acid sequence: CAWTVNTEAFF. The full variable domain, its missing parts supplied by reference TRBV30 and TRBJ1-1, is SQTIHQWPATLVQPVGSPLSLECTVEGTSNPNLYWYRQAAGRGLQLLFYSVGIGQISSEVPQNLSASRPQDRQFILSSKKLLLSDSGFYLCAWTVNTEAFFGQGTRLTVV.

The chain joins TRBV7-2 to TRBJ2-5; D unclear. The V gene's germline CDR1 is SGHTA and CDR2 FQGNSA. This CDR3 spans 14 amino acids. Between the trimmed V and J ends, which lost 3 bases and 4 bases, there was a span of 12 bases. The CDR3 here is CASSFQSQRETQYF. CDR3 in DNA: TGTGCCAGCAGCTTTCAGTCTCAGCGAGAGACCCAGTACTTC.

The chain is built from TRBV4-1 and TRBJ2-6; D could derive from TRBD1 or TRBD2 (5 bases each). Trimming stripped 2 bases from V and 4 bases from J, with 18 bases between. Germline CDR1 is MGHRA and CDR2 is YSYEKL. This CDR3 comprises 18 residues. The CDR3 nucleotides read TGCGCCAGCAGCCAACCTCGGGACGCCGCTCTGGGGGCCAACGTCCTGACTTTC. Its protein is CASSQPRDAALGANVLTF.

This sequence joins TRBV28 and TRBJ2-3; D uncertain. This CDR3 comprises 11 residues. V gave up 5 bases and J gave up 5 bases, with 5 bases separating them. Germline assignment: CDR1 MDHEN and CDR2 SYDVKM. The CDR3 region is CASSVIDTQYF. The CDR3 region has the DNA TGTGCCAGCAGTGTAATAGATACGCAGTATTTT.

This chain joins TRBV5-1 and TRBJ1-6; tentative D call: TRBD1 (5 bases). V lost 1 base, J lost 10 bases, and 12 bases lay in between. This CDR3 contains 14 residues. Germline CDR1 and CDR2: SGHRS and YFSETQ. CDR3 loop: CASSLYGDGSPLHF. The CDR3, as DNA: TGCGCCAGCAGCTTGTATGGGGACGGGTCACCCCTCCACTTT.

This clone appeared a few times. V is TRBV7-9 and J is TRBJ1-2, with a tentative D call TRBD1 (5 bases). The germline CDR1 and CDR2 sequences are SEHNR and FQNEAQ (reference sequence). This CDR3 comprises 15 residues. V shed 1 base and J shed 8 bases, with 17 bases lying between them. As DNA, the CDR3 is TGTGCCAGCAGCTTAGAGGGTCGGGACGGGAGAGGCTACACCTTC. Translation gives CASSLEGRDGRGYTF. Filled out from reference TRBV7-9 and TRBJ1-2, the complete variable domain reads DTGVSQNPRHKITKRGQNVTFRCDPISEHNRLYWYRQTLGQGPEFLTYFQNEAQLEKSRLLSDRFSAERPKGSFSTLEIQRTEQGDSAMYLCASSLEGRDGRGYTFGSGTRLTVV.